Following are 3 T cell receptor beta chains from one sample sequenced in a study of beta chain features in type 1 diabetes. Study-wide points: Researchers report that Type 1 diabetes patients had moderately but significantly shorter TCRB CDR3s across all four CD4+ subsets.

The study reverse transcribed the entire isolated RNA, so it sequenced expressed TCRB transcripts. Assay used: immunoSEQ multiplex PCR; TCRdb lists only in-frame clones, some missing. This table holds hundreds of thousands of clones, roughly 12% found once. Antigens of these TCRs are unknown. Sequenced material: naive CD4+ T cells from blood. These TCRs come from a man younger than 30 with type 1 diabetes.

The rearrangement joins TRBV7-9 to TRBJ2-7; D may match TRBD1 or TRBD2 (5 bases each). The CDR3 has 13 amino acids. From germline, CDR1 is SEHNR and CDR2 FQNEAQ (reference sequence). Trimming left V 2 bases short and J 5 bases short, with 10 bases between. The CDR3 here is CASSLQGENEQYF. Here the CDR3 DNA reads TGTGCCAGCAGCTTACAGGGAGAAAACGAGCAGTACTTC.

This clone has a handful of counts. J is TRBJ1-2 and V is TRBV2; a possible D gene is TRBD1 (6 bases). Trimming took off 7 bases at V and 2 bases at J, with 14 bases between the two ends. Germline CDR1 and CDR2: SNHLY and FYNNEI. CDR3 size: 14 residues. In nucleotides, the CDR3 is TGTGCCAGCACCCTAGGGACATCGAACTATGGCTACACCTTC. Protein: CASTLGTSNYGYTF. Supplemented by reference TRBV2 and TRBJ1-2, the full variable domain reads EPEVTQTPSHQVTQMGQEVILRCVPISNHLYFYWYRQILGQKVEFLVSFYNNEISEKSEIFDDQFSVERPDGSNFTLKIRSTKLEDSAMYFCASTLGTSNYGYTFGSGTRLTVV.

The chain uses TRBV6-5 and TRBJ2-4, with a tentative D call TRBD2 (6 bases). This CDR3 comprises 14 residues. The V gene lost 6 bases and the J gene lost 2 bases, with 11 bases spanning the gap. Germline CDR1 reads MNHEY; CDR2 reads SVGAGI. The CDR3 spells CASSPGGTKNIQYF. In nucleotides, the CDR3 is TGTGCCAGCAGCCCCGGAGGGACCAAAAACATTCAGTACTTC.